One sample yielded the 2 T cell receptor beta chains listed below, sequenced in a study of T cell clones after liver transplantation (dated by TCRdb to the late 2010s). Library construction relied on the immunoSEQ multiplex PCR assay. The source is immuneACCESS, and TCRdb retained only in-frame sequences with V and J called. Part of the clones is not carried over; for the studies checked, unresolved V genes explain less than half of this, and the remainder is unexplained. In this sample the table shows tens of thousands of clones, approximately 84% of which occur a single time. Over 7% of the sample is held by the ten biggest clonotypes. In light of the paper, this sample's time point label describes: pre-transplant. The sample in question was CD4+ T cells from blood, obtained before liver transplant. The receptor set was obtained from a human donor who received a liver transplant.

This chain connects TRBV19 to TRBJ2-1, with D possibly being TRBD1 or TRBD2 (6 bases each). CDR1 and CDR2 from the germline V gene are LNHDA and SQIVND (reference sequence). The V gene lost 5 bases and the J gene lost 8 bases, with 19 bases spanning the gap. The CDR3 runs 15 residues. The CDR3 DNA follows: TGTGCCAGTAGTTTAGGGGGGAGCTCTCACGATGAGCAGTTCTTC. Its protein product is CASSLGGSSHDEQFF.

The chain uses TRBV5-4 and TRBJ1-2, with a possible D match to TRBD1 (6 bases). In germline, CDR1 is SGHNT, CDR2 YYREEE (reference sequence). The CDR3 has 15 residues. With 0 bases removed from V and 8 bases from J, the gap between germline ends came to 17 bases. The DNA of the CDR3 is TGTGCCAGCAGCTTGGTCGGGGGGCGCTTGAAAGGCTACACCTTC. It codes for CASSLVGGRLKGYTF.